Below, 8 T cell receptor beta chains from the same sample are listed, as sequenced in a study of blood T cell repertoires in COVID-19. Profiled with immunoSEQ multiplex PCR; TCRdb holds only in-frame clones, not every one. The table has about 100,000 clones, about 85% seen once. The sample taken for sequencing was peripheral blood. The receptor set was obtained from a man in his fifties with active COVID-19.

The chain has TRBV10-1 and TRBJ1-1; D perhaps matches TRBD1 (5 bases). Germline CDR1 reads WNHNN; CDR2 reads SYGVQD (reference sequence). The V end was cut by 2 bases, the J end by 1 base, with 20 bases between. CDR3 length equals 18 residues. CDR3 sequence (DNA): TGCGCCAGCAGTGAGGGGGGGAGCTGCCGTCCGGCGAACACTGAAGCTTTCTTT. Encoded protein: CASSEGGSCRPANTEAFF.

The chain has TRBV2 and TRBJ2-7, with D maybe TRBD2 (5 bases). Germline V gene lookup returns CDR1 SNHLY and CDR2 FYNNEI. With 6 bases removed from V and 0 bases from J, the gap between germline ends came to 9 bases. The CDR3 covers 13 residues. The CDR3 DNA sequence: TGTGCCAGCAGGCGGGCCTTCTCCTACGAGCAGTACTTC. Translation gives CASRRAFSYEQYF.

The chain carries TRBV11-2 and TRBJ2-6; D gene ambiguous. Trimming took 0 bases from V and 0 from J, leaving 3 bases between them. Germline V gene data show CDR1 as SGHAT and CDR2 as FQNNGV. The CDR3 is 15 residues long. CDR3 protein: CASSLDGSGANVLTF. The CDR3 DNA reads as TGTGCCAGCAGCTTAGACGGCTCTGGGGCCAACGTCCTGACTTTC.

The chain couples TRBV18 to TRBJ2-5; 7 bases are a match to TRBD1. Unmatched junction bases numbered 8, after V lost 3 bases and J lost 4 bases. The CDR3 has 15 amino acids. The germline V gene has CDR1 KGHSH and CDR2 LQKENI. The CDR3: CASSPKQGVGETQYF. In DNA, the CDR3 is TGTGCCAGCTCACCGAAGCAGGGGGTGGGAGAGACCCAGTACTTC.

The CDR3 here is CASSQGLAGGPSDTQYF. The CDR3 bases are TGCGCCAGCAGCCAAGGACTAGCGGGGGGGCCGTCAGATACGCAGTATTTT. V usage is TRBV4-1 and J usage is TRBJ2-3; TRBD2 agrees at 14 bases. Germline V CDR1 and CDR2: MGHRA, YSYEKL. V shed 1 base and J 4 bases; nucleotides not matched to a gene: 4. The CDR3 spans 17 residues.

The chain combines TRBV19 with TRBJ1-5; a weak D match, TRBD1 (5 bases). V lost 6 bases and J 8 bases, leaving 17 bases between the germline ends. This CDR3 has 14 residues. Germline assignment: CDR1 LNHDA and CDR2 SQIVND (reference sequence). In DNA, the CDR3 is TGTGCCAGTAGAAGCCCGCAGGGCGGTGAGCCCCAGCATTTT. Translated: CASRSPQGGEPQHF.

The chain uses TRBV7-3 and TRBJ2-1; D perhaps matches TRBD1 (6 bases). CDR1 is SGHTA and CDR2 is FQGTGA in the germline V gene. Trimming cost V 4 bases and J 5 bases, with 18 bases left between them. This CDR3 region has 16 residues. The CDR3 bases are TGTGCCAGCAGCTCCCAAGCAGGGGTCGGGGACAATGAGCAGTTCTTC. It encodes CASSSQAGVGDNEQFF.

The chain recombines TRBV5-6 with TRBJ2-7; D is perhaps TRBD1 (5 bases). V was cut by 1 base and J by 5 bases, with 13 bases left in between. The CDR3 consists of 14 residues. CDR1 is SGHDT, CDR2 YYEEEE, per germline. The CDR3 coding sequence is TGTGCCAGCAGCTTGTCAGGGTTTTTCGACGAGCAGTACTTC. Protein: CASSLSGFFDEQYF.